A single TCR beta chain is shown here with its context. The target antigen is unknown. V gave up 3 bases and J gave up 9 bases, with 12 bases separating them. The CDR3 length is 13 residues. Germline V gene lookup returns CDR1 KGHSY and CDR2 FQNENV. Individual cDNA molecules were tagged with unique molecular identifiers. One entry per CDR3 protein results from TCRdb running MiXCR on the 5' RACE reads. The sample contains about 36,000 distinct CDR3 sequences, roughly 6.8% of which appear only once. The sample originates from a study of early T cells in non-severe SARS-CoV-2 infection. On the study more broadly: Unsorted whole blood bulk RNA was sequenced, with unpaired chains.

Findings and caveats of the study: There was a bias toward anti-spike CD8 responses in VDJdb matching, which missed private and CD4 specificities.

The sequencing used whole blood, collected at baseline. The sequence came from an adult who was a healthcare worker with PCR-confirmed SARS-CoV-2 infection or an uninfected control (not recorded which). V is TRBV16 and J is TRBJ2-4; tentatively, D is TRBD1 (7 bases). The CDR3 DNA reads TGTGCCAGCAGCCAGGGTCAGGGGGGCATTCAGTACTTC. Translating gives CASSQGQGGIQYF.